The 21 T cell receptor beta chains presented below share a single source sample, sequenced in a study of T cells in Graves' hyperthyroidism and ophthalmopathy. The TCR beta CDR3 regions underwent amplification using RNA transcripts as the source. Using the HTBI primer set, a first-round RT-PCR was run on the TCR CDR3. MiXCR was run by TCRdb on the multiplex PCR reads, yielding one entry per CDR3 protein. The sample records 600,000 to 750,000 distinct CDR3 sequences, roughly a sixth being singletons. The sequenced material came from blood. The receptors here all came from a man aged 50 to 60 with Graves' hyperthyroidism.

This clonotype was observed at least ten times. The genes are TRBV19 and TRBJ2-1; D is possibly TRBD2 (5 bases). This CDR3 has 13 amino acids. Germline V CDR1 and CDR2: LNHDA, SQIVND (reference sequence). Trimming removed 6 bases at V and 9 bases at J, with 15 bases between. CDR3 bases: TGTGCCAGTAGCGACGGGATCTCGCGTGAGCAGTTCTTC. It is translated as CASSDGISREQFF. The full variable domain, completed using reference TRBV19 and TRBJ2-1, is DGGITQSPKYLFRKEGQNVTLSCEQNLNHDAMYWYRQDPGQGLRLIYYSQIVNDFQKGDIAEGYSVSREKKESFPLTVTSAQKNPTAFYLCASSDGISREQFFGPGTRLTVL.

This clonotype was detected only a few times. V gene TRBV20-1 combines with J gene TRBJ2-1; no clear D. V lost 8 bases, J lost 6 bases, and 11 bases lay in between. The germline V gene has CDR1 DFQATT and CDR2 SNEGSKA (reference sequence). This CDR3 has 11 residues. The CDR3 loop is CSSRLGNEQFF. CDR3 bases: TGCAGTTCGCGACTTGGCAATGAGCAGTTCTTC.

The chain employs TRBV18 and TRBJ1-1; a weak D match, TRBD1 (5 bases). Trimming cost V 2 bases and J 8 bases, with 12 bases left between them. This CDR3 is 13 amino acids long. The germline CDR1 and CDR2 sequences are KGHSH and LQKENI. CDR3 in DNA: TGTGCCAGCTCACCAGGGGCGGGGCGCGAAGCTTTCTTT. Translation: CASSPGAGREAFF.

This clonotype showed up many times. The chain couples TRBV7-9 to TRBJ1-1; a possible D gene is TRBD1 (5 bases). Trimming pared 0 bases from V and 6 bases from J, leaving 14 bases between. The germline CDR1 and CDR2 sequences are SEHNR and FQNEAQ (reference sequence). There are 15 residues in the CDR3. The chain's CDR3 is CASSLARWGSAEAFF. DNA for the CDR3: TGTGCCAGCAGCTTAGCACGATGGGGGTCCGCTGAAGCTTTCTTT.

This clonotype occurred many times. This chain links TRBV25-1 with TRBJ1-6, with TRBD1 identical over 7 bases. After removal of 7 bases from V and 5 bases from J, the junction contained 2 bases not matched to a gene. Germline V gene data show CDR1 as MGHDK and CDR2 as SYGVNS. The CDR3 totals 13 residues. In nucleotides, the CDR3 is TGTGCCAGCAAACAGGGGAATAATTCACCCCTCCACTTT. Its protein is CASKQGNNSPLHF.

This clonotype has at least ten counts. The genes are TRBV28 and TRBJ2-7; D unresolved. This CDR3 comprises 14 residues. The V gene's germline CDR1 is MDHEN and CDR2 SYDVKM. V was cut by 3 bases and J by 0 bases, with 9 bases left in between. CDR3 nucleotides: TGTGCCAGCAGTTTGGGCGGTAACTCCTACGAGCAGTACTTC. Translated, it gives CASSLGGNSYEQYF.

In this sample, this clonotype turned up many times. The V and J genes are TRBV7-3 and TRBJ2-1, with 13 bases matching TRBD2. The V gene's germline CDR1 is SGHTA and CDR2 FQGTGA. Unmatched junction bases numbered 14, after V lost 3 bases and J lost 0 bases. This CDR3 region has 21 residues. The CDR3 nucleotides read TGTGCCAGCAGCTTTTTTCCCTCGACTAGCGGGAGGTTTAACTCCTACAATGAGCAGTTCTTC. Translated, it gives CASSFFPSTSGRFNSYNEQFF.

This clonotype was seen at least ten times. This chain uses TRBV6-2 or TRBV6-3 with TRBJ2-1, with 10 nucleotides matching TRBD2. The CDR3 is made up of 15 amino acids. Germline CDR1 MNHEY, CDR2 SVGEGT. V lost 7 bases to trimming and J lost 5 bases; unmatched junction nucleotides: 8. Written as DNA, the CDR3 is TGTGCCAGCACCGACCGGACTAGCGGACACAATGAGCAGTTCTTC. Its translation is CASTDRTSGHNEQFF.

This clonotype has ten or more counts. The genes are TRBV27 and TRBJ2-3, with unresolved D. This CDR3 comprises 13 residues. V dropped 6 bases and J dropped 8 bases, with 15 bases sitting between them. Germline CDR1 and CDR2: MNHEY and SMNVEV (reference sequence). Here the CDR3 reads CASSRDVQSTQYF. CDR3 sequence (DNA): TGTGCCAGCAGCCGCGACGTTCAATCTACGCAGTATTTT.

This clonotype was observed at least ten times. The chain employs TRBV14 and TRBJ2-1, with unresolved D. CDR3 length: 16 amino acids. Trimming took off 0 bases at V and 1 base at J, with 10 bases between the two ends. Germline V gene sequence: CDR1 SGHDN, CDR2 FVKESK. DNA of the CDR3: TGTGCCAGCAGCCAAGAAGTCGACGGTTCCTACAATGAGCAGTTCTTC. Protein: CASSQEVDGSYNEQFF. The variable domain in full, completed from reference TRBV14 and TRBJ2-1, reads EAGVTQFPSHSVIEKGQTVTLRCDPISGHDNLYWYRRVMGKEIKFLLHFVKESKQDESGMPNNRFLAERTGGTYSTLKVQPAELEDSGVYFCASSQEVDGSYNEQFFGPGTRLTVL.

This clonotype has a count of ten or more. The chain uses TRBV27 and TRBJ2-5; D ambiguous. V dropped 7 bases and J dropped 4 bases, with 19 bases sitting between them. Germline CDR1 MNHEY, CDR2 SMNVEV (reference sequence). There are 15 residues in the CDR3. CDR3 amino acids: CASTPRFSTGETQYF. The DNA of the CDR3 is TGTGCCAGCACCCCACGATTCAGCACGGGAGAGACCCAGTACTTC.

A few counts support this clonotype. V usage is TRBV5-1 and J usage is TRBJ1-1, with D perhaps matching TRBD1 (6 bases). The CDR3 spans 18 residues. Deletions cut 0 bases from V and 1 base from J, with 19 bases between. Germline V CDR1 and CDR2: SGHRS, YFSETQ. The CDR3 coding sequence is TGCGCCAGCAGCTTGGCATCGGGGGCCACGATGGCGAACACTGAAGCTTTCTTT. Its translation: CASSLASGATMANTEAFF.

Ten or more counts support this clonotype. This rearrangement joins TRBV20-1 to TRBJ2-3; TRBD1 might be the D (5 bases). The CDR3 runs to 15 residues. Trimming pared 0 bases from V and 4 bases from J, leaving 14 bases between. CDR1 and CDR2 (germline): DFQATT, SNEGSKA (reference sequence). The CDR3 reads CSARDGGSGSDTQYF. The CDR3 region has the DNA TGCAGTGCTAGAGATGGCGGTTCAGGGTCAGATACGCAGTATTTT.

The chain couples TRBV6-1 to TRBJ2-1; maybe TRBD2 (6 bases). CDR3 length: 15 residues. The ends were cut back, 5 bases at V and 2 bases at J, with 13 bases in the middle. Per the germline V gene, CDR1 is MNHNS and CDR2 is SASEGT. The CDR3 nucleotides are TGTGCCAGCAGTTATGGGGGAGGACCCTACAATGAGCAGTTCTTC. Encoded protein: CASSYGGGPYNEQFF.

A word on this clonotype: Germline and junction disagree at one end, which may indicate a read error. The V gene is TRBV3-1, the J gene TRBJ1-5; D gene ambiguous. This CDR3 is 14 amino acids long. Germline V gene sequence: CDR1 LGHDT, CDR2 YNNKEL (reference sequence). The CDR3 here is CAISQRNGNQPQHF. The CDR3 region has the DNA TGTGCCATCAGCCAAAGAAATGGCAATCAGCCCCAGCATTTT.

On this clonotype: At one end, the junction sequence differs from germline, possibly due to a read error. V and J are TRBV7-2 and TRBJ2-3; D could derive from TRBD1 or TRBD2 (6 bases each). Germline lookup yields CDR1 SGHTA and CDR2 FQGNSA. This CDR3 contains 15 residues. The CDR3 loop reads CAGSLTGGRTDTQYF. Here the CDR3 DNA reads TGTGCCGGCAGCTTAACCGGGGGCCGCACAGATACGCAGTATTTT.

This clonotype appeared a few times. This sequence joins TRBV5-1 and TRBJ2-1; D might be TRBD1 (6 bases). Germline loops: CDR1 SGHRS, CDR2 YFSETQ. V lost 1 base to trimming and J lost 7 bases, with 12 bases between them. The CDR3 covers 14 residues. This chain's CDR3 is CASSLLSGVNEQFF. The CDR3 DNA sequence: TGCGCCAGCAGCTTGTTGTCAGGGGTAAATGAGCAGTTCTTC.

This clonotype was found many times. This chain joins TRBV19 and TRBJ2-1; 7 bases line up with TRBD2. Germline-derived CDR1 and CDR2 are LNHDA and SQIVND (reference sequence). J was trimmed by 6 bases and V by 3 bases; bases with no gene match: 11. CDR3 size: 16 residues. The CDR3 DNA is TGTGCCAGTAGTATGGGAGGGCAGGGAGGACGCAATGAGCAGTTCTTC. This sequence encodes CASSMGGQGGRNEQFF.

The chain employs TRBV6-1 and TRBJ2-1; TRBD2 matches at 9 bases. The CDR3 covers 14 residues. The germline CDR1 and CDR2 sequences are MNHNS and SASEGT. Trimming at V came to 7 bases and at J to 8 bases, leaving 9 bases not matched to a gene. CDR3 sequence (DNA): TGTGCCAGCAAGATTATGATAGCGGGAGATGAGCAGTTCTTC. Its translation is CASKIMIAGDEQFF.

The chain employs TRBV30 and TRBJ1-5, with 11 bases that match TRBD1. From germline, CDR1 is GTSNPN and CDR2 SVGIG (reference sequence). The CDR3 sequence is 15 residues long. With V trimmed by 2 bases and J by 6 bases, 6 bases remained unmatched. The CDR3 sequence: CAWSTWTGGSQPQHF. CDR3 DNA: TGTGCCTGGAGTACCTGGACAGGGGGCTCTCAGCCCCAGCATTTT.

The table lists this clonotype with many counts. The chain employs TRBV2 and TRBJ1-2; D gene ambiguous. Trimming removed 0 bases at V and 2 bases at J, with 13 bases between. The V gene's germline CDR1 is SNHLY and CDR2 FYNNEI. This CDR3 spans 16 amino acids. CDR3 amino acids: CASSEAVFDQNYGYTF. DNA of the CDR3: TGTGCCAGCAGTGAAGCGGTTTTTGACCAGAACTATGGCTACACCTTC.